The 20 T cell receptor beta chains below were found in one sample sequenced in a study of blood T cell repertoires in COVID-19. The assay was immunoSEQ multiplex PCR, and TCRdb's table has in-frame clones only and misses some. The table includes about 190,000 clones, roughly 78% detected once. Sequencing was done on a sample of peripheral blood. The receptors derive from a woman older than 75 with active or convalescent COVID-19.

This chain uses TRBV4-2 with TRBJ2-3; 10 nucleotides line up with TRBD2. V shed 5 bases and J 6 bases; nucleotides not matched to a gene: 8. Germline CDR1 reads LGHNA; CDR2 reads YNFKEQ. The CDR3 sequence is 15 residues long. Here the CDR3 reads CASSTKRGGPDTQYF. In nucleotides, the CDR3 is TGTGCCAGCAGCACCAAGCGGGGGGGCCCGGATACGCAGTATTTT.

V and J are TRBV15 and TRBJ1-2, with 9 positions matching TRBD1. The ends lost 0 bases at V and 5 bases at J; junction bases unmatched: 4. In germline, CDR1 is LNHNV, CDR2 YYDKDF (reference sequence). CDR3 size: 15 residues. In nucleotides, the CDR3 is TGTGCCACCAGCAGAGAACAGGGGGCGAAATATGGCTACACCTTC. This codes for CATSREQGAKYGYTF.

The rearrangement links TRBV5-1 to TRBJ2-7; TRBD1 matches 11 bases. V was clipped by 1 base and J by 3 bases; unmatched bases: 3. CDR1 SGHRS and CDR2 YFSETQ come from the germline V gene. The CDR3 contains 15 residues. The DNA of the CDR3 is TGCGCCAGCAGCTTGAGCGGGACAGGGGGCTACGAGCAGTACTTC. It specifies CASSLSGTGGYEQYF.

The rearrangement links TRBV7-9 to TRBJ2-1; 8 positions match TRBD1. Looked up from germline, CDR1 is SEHNR and CDR2 is FQNEAQ (reference sequence). The CDR3 length is 15 residues. V lost 9 bases and J lost 0; bases outside the gene matches: 7. This CDR3 is CASTTGVSSYNEQFF. CDR3 DNA sequence: TGTGCCAGTACGACAGGGGTTAGCTCCTACAATGAGCAGTTCTTC.

V usage is TRBV6-6 and J usage is TRBJ2-2; maybe TRBD2 (5 bases). CDR1 is MNHNY and CDR2 is SVGAGI in the germline V gene (reference sequence). With 2 bases removed from V and 8 bases from J, the gap between germline ends came to 6 bases. This CDR3 has 12 residues. CDR3 DNA: TGTGCCAGCAGTTACAGGGAGGGGGAGCTGTTTTTT. Protein product: CASSYREGELFF.

The chain joins TRBV2 to TRBJ2-5, with 11 positions matching TRBD1. In germline, CDR1 is SNHLY, CDR2 FYNNEI. V lost 2 bases, J lost 4 bases, and 6 bases stayed unmatched. This CDR3 is built from 16 residues. CDR3 in amino acids: CASSESGTGGGETQYF. CDR3 in DNA: TGTGCCAGCAGTGAAAGCGGGACAGGGGGGGGAGAGACCCAGTACTTC.

The gene calls are TRBV21-1 and TRBJ2-7; the table's D call, TRBD1, was not checked against the DNA. TRBV21-1 is termed a pseudogene. This CDR3 is 14 amino acids long. CDR3 in amino acids: CASSNSDRPYEQYF. The CDR3 region has the DNA TGTGCCAGCAGCAATTCCGACAGGCCCTACGAGCAGTACTTC.

The V gene is TRBV18, the J gene TRBJ2-7, with a possible D match to TRBD1 (6 bases). Germline CDR1 KGHSH, CDR2 LQKENI. The length of the CDR3 is 14 residues. Trimming removed 3 bases from V and 2 bases from J, with 11 bases in between. The DNA of the CDR3 is TGTGCCAGCTCACCGGGCTCAGGGGCCTACGAGCAGTACTTC. This codes for CASSPGSGAYEQYF.

V and J are TRBV6-6 and TRBJ2-7; a weak D match, TRBD1 (6 bases). Germline V gene lookup returns CDR1 MNHNY and CDR2 SVGAGI (reference sequence). With 6 bases removed from V and 3 bases from J, the gap between germline ends came to 9 bases. The CDR3 length is 12 residues. The CDR3 coding sequence is TGTGCCAGCAGCCGGGACATCTACGAGCAGTACTTC. It translates to CASSRDIYEQYF.

This clone appeared a single time. The V call is TRBV12-3 or TRBV12-4, the J call TRBJ1-2, with 9 bases identical to TRBD1. V shed 7 bases and J 8 bases; nucleotides not matched to a gene: 8. The CDR3 is made up of 13 amino acids. The CDR3 loop is CASTRDRAGGYTF. For the CDR3, the DNA is TGTGCCAGCACACGGGACAGGGCTGGCGGCTACACCTTC.

This chain joins TRBV2 and TRBJ2-1; D may be TRBD1 (6 bases). Germline lookup yields CDR1 SNHLY and CDR2 FYNNEI. Deletions cut 8 bases from V and 14 bases from J, with 13 bases between. The length of the CDR3 is 10 residues. The CDR3: CASRTAEKFF. The CDR3 coding sequence is TGTGCCAGCCGGACAGCTGAAAAGTTCTTC.

The chain uses TRBV5-1 and TRBJ1-2; 8 nucleotides match TRBD1. V gave up 3 bases and J gave up 4 bases; unmatched junction bases: 5. The CDR3 length is 14 residues. Germline V CDR1 and CDR2: SGHRS, YFSETQ. The CDR3 region is CASSYQGASYGYTF. The CDR3 bases are TGCGCCAGCAGCTACCAGGGGGCGAGCTATGGCTACACCTTC.

The rearrangement joins TRBV18 to TRBJ1-2, with 7 bases lining up with TRBD1. The ends lost 3 bases at V and 3 bases at J; junction bases unmatched: 7. The CDR3 spans 15 residues. Germline V CDR1 and CDR2: KGHSH, LQKENI. CDR3 coding DNA: TGTGCCAGCTCACCTCAAGAGGGGGCGTACTATGGCTACACCTTC. The encoded protein is CASSPQEGAYYGYTF.

V gene TRBV5-1 combines with J gene TRBJ2-2; TRBD1 matches at 8 bases. CDR1 and CDR2 (germline): SGHRS, YFSETQ. CDR3 size: 15 residues. Trimming removed 4 bases from V and 8 bases from J; junction bases left unmatched: 10. CDR3 nucleotide sequence: TGCGCCAGCAGCACGGGACAGGTTCTTTCGGGGGAGCTGTTTTTT. It codes for CASSTGQVLSGELFF.

The V gene is TRBV5-4, the J gene TRBJ2-3; TRBD2 matches at 10 bases. This CDR3 is 17 amino acids long. V shed 2 bases, J shed 3 bases, and the junction held 9 bases outside the gene matches. Germline V gene data show CDR1 as SGHNT and CDR2 as YYREEE (reference sequence). The chain's CDR3 is CASSLELGSGGTDTQYF. The CDR3 bases are TGTGCCAGCAGCTTAGAATTGGGTAGCGGGGGGACAGATACGCAGTATTTT.

This sequence joins TRBV7-2 and TRBJ1-2; TRBD1 aligns across 7 bases. The germline CDR1 and CDR2 sequences are SGHTA and FQGNSA. Germline trimming cut 4 bases from V and 5 bases from J; bases unmatched to any gene: 4. This CDR3 spans 13 amino acids. CDR3 region: CASSSDRAYGYTF. The CDR3 nucleotides read TGTGCCAGCAGCTCCGACAGGGCGTATGGCTACACCTTC.

The chain employs TRBV4-2 and TRBJ2-7; TRBD1 aligns across 9 bases. Per germline, CDR1 LGHNA and CDR2 YNFKEQ. The V gene end was trimmed by 3 bases and the J gene end by 4 bases; junction bases not matched to a gene: 7. The CDR3 totals 15 residues. The DNA of the CDR3 is TGTGCCAGCAGCCAGGGACAGGGAATCTCTTACGAGCAGTACTTC. Its protein is CASSQGQGISYEQYF.

This clone showed up just once. This chain joins TRBV7-6 and TRBJ1-2, with 8 nucleotides matching TRBD1. The V gene end was trimmed by 2 bases and the J gene end by 6 bases; junction bases not matched to a gene: 5. Per the germline V gene, CDR1 is SGHVS and CDR2 is FNYEAQ. CDR3 length equals 14 residues. For the CDR3, the DNA is TGTGCCAGCAGCTTAACACAGACAGGGGATGGCTACACCTTC. Residues: CASSLTQTGDGYTF.

V is TRBV9 and J is TRBJ2-5; 11 bases map to TRBD2. The CDR3 contains 16 residues. Germline lookup yields CDR1 SGDLS and CDR2 YYNGEE. With 0 bases clipped from V and 3 bases from J, the junction kept 4 bases outside the gene matches. This CDR3 is CASSVASGGIKETQYF. In DNA form, the CDR3 reads TGTGCCAGCAGCGTAGCTAGCGGGGGGATTAAAGAGACCCAGTACTTC. Variable domain in full (rest from reference TRBV9 and TRBJ2-5): DSGVTQTPKHLITATGQRVTLRCSPRSGDLSVYWYQQSLDQGLQFLIQYYNGEERAKGNILERFSAQQFPDLHSELNLSSLELGDSALYFCASSVASGGIKETQYFGPGTRLLVL.

This clone appeared a single time. This chain's CDR3 is CAIRPVMGQPNYGYTF. The CDR3 coding sequence is TGTGCCATCAGGCCGGTTATGGGACAGCCAAACTATGGCTACACCTTC. This chain links TRBV10-3 with TRBJ1-2, with 7 positions matching TRBD1. With V trimmed by 6 bases and J by 2 bases, 12 bases remained unmatched. This CDR3 has 16 residues. Germline-derived CDR1 and CDR2 are ENHRY and SYGVKD.